These T cell receptor beta chains were read from a single sample in a study of T-cell reconstitution after alpha-beta-depleted transplantation in children. Each CDR3 protein is one row after TCRdb ran MiXCR on the PCR reads. The sample includes about 510,000 distinct CDR3 sequences, about an eighth of them seen just once. Specimen: PBMCs, mostly from graft donor cells, collected 180 days after TCRalphabeta/CD19-depleted stem cell transplant. The source is a female patient aged 2-9 years who had a stem cell transplant for aplastic anemia, so the T cells may come from the graft donor. CDR3s include the opening cysteine and the closing phenylalanine or tryptophan. Each record gives: CDR3 DNA, CDR3 protein, D gene, CDR3 length, J gene, V gene, clone size. D genes are given only for firm matches. Part of the rows lack a size; the others show once, few, many or a class for expanded clones.

TGCAGCGTTGCCGGAGACACGAACTCTGGGGCCAACGTCCTGACTTTC CSVAGDTNSGANVLTF . 16 TRBJ2-6 TRBV29-1 .
TGTGCCAGCAGTGAGGGGTCAGGGGTAGAGGGCAATCAGCCCCAGCATTTT CASSEGSGVEGNQPQHF . 17 TRBJ1-5 TRBV25-1 .
TGCAGCGCCAGGACTAGCGGGAGCGGTACGCAGTATTTT CSARTSGSGTQYF TRBD2 13 TRBJ2-3 TRBV29-1 few
TGCGCCAGCAGCTTGGTCGGTAACTCCTACGAGCAGTACTTC CASSLVGNSYEQYF . 14 TRBJ2-7 TRBV5-1 .
TGTGCCAGCAGCTTAGAACTAGCGGAACGCGAGCAGTTCTTC CASSLELAEREQFF TRBD2 14 TRBJ2-1 TRBV7-8 few
TGCAGTGCCCGGGACAGCGTCTCTGGAAACACCATATATTTT CSARDSVSGNTIYF TRBD1 14 TRBJ1-3 TRBV20-1 .
TGTGCCAGCAGCCATCAAAGACCTTTTCTCACAGATACGCAGTATTTT CASSHQRPFLTDTQYF . 16 TRBJ2-3 TRBV14 .
TGTGCCAGCAGTTTAGCACCACTAGGAAGCTCCTACAATGAGCAGTTCTTC CASSLAPLGSSYNEQFF . 17 TRBJ2-1 TRBV12-3/TRBV12-4 many
TGTGCCAGCGCGGGAGTAGGGACAGATACGCAGTATTTT CASAGVGTDTQYF . 13 TRBJ2-3 TRBV21-1 many
TGCAGCGTTCATGTACAGGGTACTGAAGCTTTCTTT CSVHVQGTEAFF . 12 TRBJ1-1 TRBV29-1 many
TGTGCCAGTAGCGTGACAGCATATAGCAATCAGCCCCAGCATTTT CASSVTAYSNQPQHF . 15 TRBJ1-5 TRBV19 .
TGTGCCAGCAGCTCCAACAGGATTGGCTATGGCTACACCTTC CASSSNRIGYGYTF . 14 TRBJ1-2 TRBV7-9 few
TGTGCCACCAGCAGAGTCGCAGGGGTGGGGAGCACCAATGAGCAGTTCTTC CATSRVAGVGSTNEQFF . 17 TRBJ2-1 TRBV15 few
TGTGCCAGCAGTTACGGGCAGGGAAGGGACACTGAAGCTTTCTTT CASSYGQGRDTEAFF . 15 TRBJ1-1 TRBV6-5 .
TGTGCCACCCAAGGGGGGCTAGGGGGCACAGATACGCAGTATTTT CATQGGLGGTDTQYF . 15 TRBJ2-3 TRBV10-3 .
TGTGCCAGTAGTACCATGACCGGGAGCGCTAAAGAGACCCAGTACTTC CASSTMTGSAKETQYF . 16 TRBJ2-5 TRBV19 .
TGTGCCAGCAGCCGAGGACAGGGGGCGTTTTCGGATACGCAGTATTTT CASSRGQGAFSDTQYF TRBD1 16 TRBJ2-3 TRBV28 .
TGTGCCAGCTCACCAATCCGTTCCCGAGGCCAGCCCCAGCATTTT CASSPIRSRGQPQHF . 15 TRBJ1-5 TRBV18 .
TGCGCCAGCAGCTTATTTACCGGCATGAACACTGAAGCTTTCTTT CASSLFTGMNTEAFF . 15 TRBJ1-1 TRBV5-1 many
TGTGCCACCAGCAAGGGACGGTCGAACACCGGGGAGCTGTTTTTT CATSKGRSNTGELFF . 15 TRBJ2-2 TRBV15 .
TGCAGTGCTAGTATGGGCCCCGGGGAGCTGTTTTTT CSASMGPGELFF . 12 TRBJ2-2 TRBV20-1 few
TGTGCCAGCAGTTTAGACGGCCGAGACGGCTACACCTTC CASSLDGRDGYTF . 13 TRBJ1-2 TRBV28 .
TGTGCCAGCAGCTTTCAAACCTCTGGGGCCAACGTCCTGACTTTC CASSFQTSGANVLTF . 15 TRBJ2-6 TRBV5-5 .
TGCGCCAGCAGCCCGGGACTCCCCGACAATGAGCAGTTCTTC CASSPGLPDNEQFF . 14 TRBJ2-1 TRBV4-3 few
TGTGCCAGCAGCTTTAGTTTGCTTCAGCCCCAGCATTTT CASSFSLLQPQHF . 13 TRBJ1-5 TRBV7-8 .
TGTGCCAGCAGTTACAGAAGCACAGATACGCAGTATTTT CASSYRSTDTQYF . 13 TRBJ2-3 TRBV6-6 many
TGTGCCACCAGCATCGGGACAGATGAAGCTTTCTTT CATSIGTDEAFF TRBD1 12 TRBJ1-1 TRBV15 few
TGTGCCAGCAGCCCCGGGACAGGGAATCATGAGCAGTTCTTC CASSPGTGNHEQFF TRBD1 14 TRBJ2-1 TRBV11-2 few
TGTGCCAGCAGTTTCTCCCCTTCCGGCTACACCTTC CASSFSPSGYTF . 12 TRBJ1-2 TRBV28 .
TGTGCTAGTGGTTTGGACAGGGTGGGGGAGACCCAGTACTTC CASGLDRVGETQYF . 14 TRBJ2-5 TRBV12-5 few
TGTGCCAGCAGTTACTCCGACAGGTCTTTCCAAGAGACCCAGTACTTC CASSYSDRSFQETQYF . 16 TRBJ2-5 TRBV6-5 few
TGTGCCAGCAGCTCCGGGACAGGGGGCGCGTTATCTGGAAACACCATATATTTT CASSSGTGGALSGNTIYF TRBD1 18 TRBJ1-3 TRBV7-2 .
TGTGCCAGCAGTCCTAGTTTCTCTGAAGCTTTCTTT CASSPSFSEAFF . 12 TRBJ1-1 TRBV28 .
TGTGCCAGCAGCCAACTTGGGACTAGCGGGTCCTACGAGCAGTACTTC CASSQLGTSGSYEQYF TRBD2 16 TRBJ2-7 TRBV3-1 few
TGCAGCGTTGAAGCCGTCGACGGACAAGAGACCCAGTACTTC CSVEAVDGQETQYF . 14 TRBJ2-5 TRBV29-1 many
TGTGCCACCAGTAATCCGGAAATCTCTGGGGCCAACGGCCTGACTTTC CATSNPEISGANGLTF . 16 TRBJ2-6 TRBV24-1 few
TGTGCCAGCAGTTACTCACCAGGGGTGGCCTACAATGAGCAGTTCTTC CASSYSPGVAYNEQFF . 16 TRBJ2-1 TRBV6-5 .
TGTGCCAGCAGCTCCCGGACAGGGGGAAGGGCTTTCTTT CASSSRTGGRAFF TRBD1 13 TRBJ1-1 TRBV3-1 .
TGTGCCAGCAGCCAAGATCGGCCGGGAAGGGCAGACAATGAGCAGTTCTTC CASSQDRPGRADNEQFF . 17 TRBJ2-1 TRBV4-2 many
TGTGCCAGCAGCGTCGGACAGGGGAATAATCAGCCCCAGCATTTT CASSVGQGNNQPQHF TRBD1 15 TRBJ1-5 TRBV7-2 .
TGTGCCAGCAGTTACTCGGCGAACCCCGGGGCCAACGTCCTGACTTTC CASSYSANPGANVLTF . 16 TRBJ2-6 TRBV6-5 .
TGCGCCAGCAGCTCCCGGGACAGTACGCAGTATTTT CASSSRDSTQYF TRBD1 12 TRBJ2-3 TRBV5-1 many
TGTGCCAGTAGTATTAGTAGCGGGGAGCAAGAGACCCAGTACTTC CASSISSGEQETQYF TRBD2 15 TRBJ2-5 TRBV19 few
TGTGCCAGCAGTTACTCGGGGACTAGGACCTACGAGCAGTACTTC CASSYSGTRTYEQYF TRBD2 15 TRBJ2-7 TRBV6-2/TRBV6-3 .
TGCAGCGCCAACAGGGCACCCTACGAGCAGTACTTC CSANRAPYEQYF . 12 TRBJ2-7 TRBV29-1 .